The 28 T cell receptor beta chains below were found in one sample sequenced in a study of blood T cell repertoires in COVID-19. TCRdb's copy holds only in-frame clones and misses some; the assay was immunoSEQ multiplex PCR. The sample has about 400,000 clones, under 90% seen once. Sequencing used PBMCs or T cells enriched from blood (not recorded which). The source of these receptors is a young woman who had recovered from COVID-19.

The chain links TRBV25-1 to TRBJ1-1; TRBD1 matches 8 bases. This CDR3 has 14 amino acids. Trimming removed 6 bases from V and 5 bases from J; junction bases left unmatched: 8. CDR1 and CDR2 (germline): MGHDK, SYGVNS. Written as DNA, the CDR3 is TGTGCCAGCAGCGAGAGACAGGGGTTTACTGAAGCTTTCTTT. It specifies CASSERQGFTEAFF.

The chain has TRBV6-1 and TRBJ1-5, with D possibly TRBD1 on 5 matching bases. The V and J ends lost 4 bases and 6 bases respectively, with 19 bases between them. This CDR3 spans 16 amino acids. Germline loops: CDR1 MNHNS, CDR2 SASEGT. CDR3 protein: CASSGVSGGGPQPQHF. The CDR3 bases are TGTGCCAGCAGTGGGGTGAGTGGGGGGGGACCTCAGCCCCAGCATTTT.

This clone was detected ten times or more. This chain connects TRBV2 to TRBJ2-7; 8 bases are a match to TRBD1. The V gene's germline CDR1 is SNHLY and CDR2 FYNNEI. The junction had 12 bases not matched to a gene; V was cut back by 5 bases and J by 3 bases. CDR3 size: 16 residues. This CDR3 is CASSPPTGTGVYEQYF. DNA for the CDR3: TGTGCCAGCAGTCCCCCAACCGGGACAGGAGTCTACGAGCAGTACTTC.

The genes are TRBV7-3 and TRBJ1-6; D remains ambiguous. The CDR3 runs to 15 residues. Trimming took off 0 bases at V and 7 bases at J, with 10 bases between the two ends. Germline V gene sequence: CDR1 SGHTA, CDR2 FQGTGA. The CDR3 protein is CASSLTPGRNSPLHF. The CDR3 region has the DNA TGTGCCAGCAGCTTAACGCCAGGTCGGAATTCACCCCTCCACTTT.

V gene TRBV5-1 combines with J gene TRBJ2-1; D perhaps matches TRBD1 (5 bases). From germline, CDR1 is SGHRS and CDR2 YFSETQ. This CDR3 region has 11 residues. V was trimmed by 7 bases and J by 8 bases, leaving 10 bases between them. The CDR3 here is CASATGYEQFF. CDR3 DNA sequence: TGCGCCAGCGCTACAGGATATGAGCAGTTCTTC.

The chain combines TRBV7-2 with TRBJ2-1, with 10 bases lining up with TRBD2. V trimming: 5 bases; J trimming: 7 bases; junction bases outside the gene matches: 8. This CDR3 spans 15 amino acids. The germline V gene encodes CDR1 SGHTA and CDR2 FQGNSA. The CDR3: CASSPAGGPRNEQFF. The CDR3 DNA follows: TGTGCCAGCAGCCCAGCGGGGGGGCCGAGAAATGAGCAGTTCTTC. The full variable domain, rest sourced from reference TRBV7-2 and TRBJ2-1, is GAGVSQSPSNKVTEKGKDVELRCDPISGHTALYWYRQSLGQGLEFLIYFQGNSAPDKSGLPSDRFSAERTGGSVSTLTIQRTQQEDSAVYLCASSPAGGPRNEQFFGPGTRLTVL.

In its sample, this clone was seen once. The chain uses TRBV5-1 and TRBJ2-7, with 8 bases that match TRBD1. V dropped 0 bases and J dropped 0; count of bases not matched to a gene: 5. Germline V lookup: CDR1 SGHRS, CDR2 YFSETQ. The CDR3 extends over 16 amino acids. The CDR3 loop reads CASSLAPGGSSYEQYF. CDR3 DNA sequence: TGCGCCAGCAGCTTGGCCCCAGGGGGCTCCTCCTACGAGCAGTACTTC. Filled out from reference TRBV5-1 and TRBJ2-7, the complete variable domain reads KAGVTQTPRYLIKTRGQQVTLSCSPISGHRSVSWYQQTPGQGLQFLFEYFSETQRNKGNFPGRFSGRQFSNSRSEMNVSTLELGDSALYLCASSLAPGGSSYEQYFGPGTRLTVT.

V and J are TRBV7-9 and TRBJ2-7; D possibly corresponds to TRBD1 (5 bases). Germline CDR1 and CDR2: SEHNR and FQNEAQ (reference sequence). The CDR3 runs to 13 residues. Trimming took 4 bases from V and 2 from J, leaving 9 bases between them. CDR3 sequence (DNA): TGTGCCAGCAGCTCGGACACGACCTACGAGCAGTACTTC. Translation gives CASSSDTTYEQYF.

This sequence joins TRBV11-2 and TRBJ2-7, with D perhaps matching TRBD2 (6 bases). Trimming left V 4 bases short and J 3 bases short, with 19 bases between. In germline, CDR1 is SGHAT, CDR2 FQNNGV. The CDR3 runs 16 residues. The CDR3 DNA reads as TGTGCCAGCAGCTCTTTGAAGACTAGGCCTAGCTACGAGCAGTACTTC. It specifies CASSSLKTRPSYEQYF.

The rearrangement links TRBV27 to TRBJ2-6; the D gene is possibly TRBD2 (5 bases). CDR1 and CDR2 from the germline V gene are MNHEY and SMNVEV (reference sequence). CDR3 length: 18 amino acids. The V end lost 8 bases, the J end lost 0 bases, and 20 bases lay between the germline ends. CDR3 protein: CASSWGYSEYSGANVLTF. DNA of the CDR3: TGTGCCAGCTCGTGGGGTTATAGCGAATACTCTGGGGCCAACGTCCTGACTTTC.

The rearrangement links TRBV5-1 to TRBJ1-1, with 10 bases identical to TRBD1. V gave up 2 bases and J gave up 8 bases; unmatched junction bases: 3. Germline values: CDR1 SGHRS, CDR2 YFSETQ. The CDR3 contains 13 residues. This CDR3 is CASSFGDRGEAFF. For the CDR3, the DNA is TGCGCCAGCAGCTTCGGGGACAGGGGCGAAGCTTTCTTT.

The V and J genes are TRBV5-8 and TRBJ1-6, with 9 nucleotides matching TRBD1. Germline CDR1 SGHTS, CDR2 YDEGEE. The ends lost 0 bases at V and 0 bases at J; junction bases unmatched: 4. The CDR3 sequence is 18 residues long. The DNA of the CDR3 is TGTGCCAGCAGCTTGGCACAGGGGGCTTTCTCCTATAATTCACCCCTCCACTTT. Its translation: CASSLAQGAFSYNSPLHF.

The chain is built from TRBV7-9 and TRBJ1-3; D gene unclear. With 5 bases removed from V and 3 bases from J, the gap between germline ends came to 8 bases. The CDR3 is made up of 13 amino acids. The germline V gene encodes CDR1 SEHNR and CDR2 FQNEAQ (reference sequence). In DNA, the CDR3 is TGTGCCAGCAGCCCAGACTTTGGAAACACCATATATTTT. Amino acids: CASSPDFGNTIYF.

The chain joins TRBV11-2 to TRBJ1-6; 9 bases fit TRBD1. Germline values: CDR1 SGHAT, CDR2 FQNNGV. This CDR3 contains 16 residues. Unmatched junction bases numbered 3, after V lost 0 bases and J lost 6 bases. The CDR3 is CASSLDGQGINSPLHF. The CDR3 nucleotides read TGTGCCAGCAGCTTAGACGGACAGGGGATTAATTCACCCCTCCACTTT.

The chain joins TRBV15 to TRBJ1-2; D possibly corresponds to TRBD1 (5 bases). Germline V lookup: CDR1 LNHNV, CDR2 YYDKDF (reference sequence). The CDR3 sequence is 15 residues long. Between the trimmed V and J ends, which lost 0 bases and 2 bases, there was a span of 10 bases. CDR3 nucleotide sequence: TGTGCCACCAGCAGAGATAAGGGGTTGAACTATGGCTACACCTTC. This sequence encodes CATSRDKGLNYGYTF.

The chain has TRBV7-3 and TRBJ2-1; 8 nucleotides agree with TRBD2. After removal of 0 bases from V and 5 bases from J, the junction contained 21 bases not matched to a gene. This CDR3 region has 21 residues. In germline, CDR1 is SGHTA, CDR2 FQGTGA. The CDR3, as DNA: TGTGCCAGCAGCTTAACGGCCCCGGGGCCGAGCGGGAGTTACCACCACAATGAGCAGTTCTTC. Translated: CASSLTAPGPSGSYHHNEQFF.

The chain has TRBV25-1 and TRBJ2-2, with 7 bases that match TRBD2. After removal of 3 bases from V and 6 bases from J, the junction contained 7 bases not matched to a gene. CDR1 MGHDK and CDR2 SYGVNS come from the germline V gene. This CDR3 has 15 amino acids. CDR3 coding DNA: TGTGCCAGCAGTGATTTGGTTGGGGGGGCCGGGGAGCTGTTTTTT. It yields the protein CASSDLVGGAGELFF.

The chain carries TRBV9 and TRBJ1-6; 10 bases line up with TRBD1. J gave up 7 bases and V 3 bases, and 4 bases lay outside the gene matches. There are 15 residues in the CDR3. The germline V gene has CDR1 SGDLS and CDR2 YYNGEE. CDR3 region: CASSGGTGENSPLHF. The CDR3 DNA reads TGTGCCAGCAGCGGGGGGACAGGGGAAAATTCACCCCTCCACTTT. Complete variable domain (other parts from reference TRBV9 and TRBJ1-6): DSGVTQTPKHLITATGQRVTLRCSPRSGDLSVYWYQQSLDQGLQFLIQYYNGEERAKGNILERFSAQQFPDLHSELNLSSLELGDSALYFCASSGGTGENSPLHFGNGTRLTVT.

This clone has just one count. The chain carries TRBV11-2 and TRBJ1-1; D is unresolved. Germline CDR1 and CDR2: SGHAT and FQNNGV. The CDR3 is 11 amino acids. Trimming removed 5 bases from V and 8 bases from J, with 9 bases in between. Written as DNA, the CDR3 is TGTGCCAGCAGCCTTAGCGGGGAAGCTTTCTTT. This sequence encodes CASSLSGEAFF. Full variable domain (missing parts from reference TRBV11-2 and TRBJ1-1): EAGVAQSPRYKIIEKRQSVAFWCNPISGHATLYWYQQILGQGPKLLIQFQNNGVVDDSQLPKDRFSAERLKGVDSTLKIQPAKLEDSAVYLCASSLSGEAFFGQGTRLTVV.

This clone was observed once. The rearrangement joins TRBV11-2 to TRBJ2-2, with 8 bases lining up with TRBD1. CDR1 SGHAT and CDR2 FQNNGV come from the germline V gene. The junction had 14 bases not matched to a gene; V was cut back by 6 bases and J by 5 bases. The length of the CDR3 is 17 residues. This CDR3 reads CASRSSPGQALTGELFF. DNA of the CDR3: TGTGCCAGCAGATCCTCCCCGGGACAGGCTTTGACCGGGGAGCTGTTTTTT.

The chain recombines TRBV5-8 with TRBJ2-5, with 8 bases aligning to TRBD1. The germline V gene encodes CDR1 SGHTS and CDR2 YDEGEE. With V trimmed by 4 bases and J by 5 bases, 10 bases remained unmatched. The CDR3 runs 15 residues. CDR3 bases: TGTGCCAGCAGCGCTGACAGGGGCATTCAGGAGACCCAGTACTTC. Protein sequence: CASSADRGIQETQYF.

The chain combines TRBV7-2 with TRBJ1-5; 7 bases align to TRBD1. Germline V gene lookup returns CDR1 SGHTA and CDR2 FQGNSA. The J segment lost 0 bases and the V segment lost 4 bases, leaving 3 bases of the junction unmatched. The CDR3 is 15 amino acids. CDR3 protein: CASSWRDSSNQPQHF. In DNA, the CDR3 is TGTGCCAGCAGCTGGCGGGACAGTAGCAATCAGCCCCAGCATTTT.

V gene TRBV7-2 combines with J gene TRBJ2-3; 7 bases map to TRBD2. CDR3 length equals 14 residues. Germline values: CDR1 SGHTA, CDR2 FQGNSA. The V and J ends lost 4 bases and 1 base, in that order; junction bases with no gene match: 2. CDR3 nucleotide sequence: TGTGCCAGCAGCTCGGGGGGAGGCACAGATACGCAGTATTTT. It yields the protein CASSSGGGTDTQYF. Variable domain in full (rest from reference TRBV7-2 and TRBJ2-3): GAGVSQSPSNKVTEKGKDVELRCDPISGHTALYWYRQSLGQGLEFLIYFQGNSAPDKSGLPSDRFSAERTGGSVSTLTIQRTQQEDSAVYLCASSSGGGTDTQYFGPGTRLTVL.

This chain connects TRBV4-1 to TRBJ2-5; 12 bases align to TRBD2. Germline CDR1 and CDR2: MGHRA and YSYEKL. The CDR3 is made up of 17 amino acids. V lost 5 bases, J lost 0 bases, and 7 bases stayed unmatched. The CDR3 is CASSLGLAGGYQETQYF. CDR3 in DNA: TGCGCCAGCAGCTTGGGACTAGCGGGTGGCTACCAAGAGACCCAGTACTTC.

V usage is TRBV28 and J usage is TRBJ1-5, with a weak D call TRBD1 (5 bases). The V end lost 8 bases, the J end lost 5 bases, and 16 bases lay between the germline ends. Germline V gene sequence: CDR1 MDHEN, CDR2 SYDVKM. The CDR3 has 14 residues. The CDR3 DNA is TGTGCCAGCGGAGGGGCCGGAGCCCATCAGCCCCAGCATTTT. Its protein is CASGGAGAHQPQHF.

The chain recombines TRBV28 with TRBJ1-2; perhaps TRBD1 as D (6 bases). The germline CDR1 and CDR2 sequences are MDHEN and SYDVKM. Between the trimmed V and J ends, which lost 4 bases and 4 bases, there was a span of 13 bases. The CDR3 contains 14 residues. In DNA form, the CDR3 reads TGTGCCAGCAGTTCGCCAGGGGTTATCTATGGCTACACCTTC. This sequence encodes CASSSPGVIYGYTF.

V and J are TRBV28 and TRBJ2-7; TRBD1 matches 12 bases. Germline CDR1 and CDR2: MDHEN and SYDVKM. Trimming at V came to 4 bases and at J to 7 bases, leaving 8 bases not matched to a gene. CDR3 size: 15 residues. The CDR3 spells CASSSPGQGAWEQYF. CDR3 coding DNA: TGTGCCAGCAGTTCACCGGGACAGGGGGCGTGGGAGCAGTACTTC.

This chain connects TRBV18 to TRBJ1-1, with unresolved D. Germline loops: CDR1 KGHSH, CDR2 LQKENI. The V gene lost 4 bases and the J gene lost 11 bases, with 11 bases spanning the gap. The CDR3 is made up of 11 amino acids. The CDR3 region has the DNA TGTGCCAGCTCACGCCAGGTCGGTGCTTTCTTT. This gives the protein CASSRQVGAFF.